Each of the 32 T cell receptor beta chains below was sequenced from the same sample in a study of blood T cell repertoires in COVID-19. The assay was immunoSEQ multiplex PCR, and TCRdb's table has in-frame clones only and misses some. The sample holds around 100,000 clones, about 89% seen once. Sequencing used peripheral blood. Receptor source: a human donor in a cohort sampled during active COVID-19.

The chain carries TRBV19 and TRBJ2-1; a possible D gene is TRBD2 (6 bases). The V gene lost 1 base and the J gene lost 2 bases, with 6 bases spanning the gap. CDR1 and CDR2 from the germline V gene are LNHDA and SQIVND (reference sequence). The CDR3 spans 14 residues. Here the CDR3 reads CASSIAGAYNEQFF. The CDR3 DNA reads TGTGCCAGTAGTATAGCGGGGGCCTACAATGAGCAGTTCTTC.

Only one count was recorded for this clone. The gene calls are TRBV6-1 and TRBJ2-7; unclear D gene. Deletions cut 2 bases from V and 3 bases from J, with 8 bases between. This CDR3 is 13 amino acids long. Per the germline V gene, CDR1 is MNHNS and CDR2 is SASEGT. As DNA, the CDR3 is TGTGCCAGCAGTGAAAGGTCAGGCTACGAGCAGTACTTC. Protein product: CASSERSGYEQYF.

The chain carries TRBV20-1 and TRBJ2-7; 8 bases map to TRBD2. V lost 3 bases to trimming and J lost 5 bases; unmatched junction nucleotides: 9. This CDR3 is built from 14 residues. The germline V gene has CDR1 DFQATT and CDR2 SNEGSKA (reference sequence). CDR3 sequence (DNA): TGCAGTGCTAGTAAGGACGGGGGGGTACACGAGCAGTACTTC. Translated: CSASKDGGVHEQYF.

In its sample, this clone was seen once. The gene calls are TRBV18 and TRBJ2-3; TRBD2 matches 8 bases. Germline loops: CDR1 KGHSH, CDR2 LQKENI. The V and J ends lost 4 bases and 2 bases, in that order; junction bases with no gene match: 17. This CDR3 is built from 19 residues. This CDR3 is CASSLRTTAGARNTDTQYF. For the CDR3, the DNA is TGTGCCAGCTCACTCCGCACGACAGCGGGAGCTCGGAACACAGATACGCAGTATTTT.

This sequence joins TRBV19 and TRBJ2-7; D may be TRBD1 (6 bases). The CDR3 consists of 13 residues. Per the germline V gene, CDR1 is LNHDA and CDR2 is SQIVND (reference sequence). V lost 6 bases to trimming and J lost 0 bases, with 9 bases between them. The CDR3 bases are TGTGCCAGTAGAAGGGACACCTCCTACGAGCAGTACTTC. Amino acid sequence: CASRRDTSYEQYF.

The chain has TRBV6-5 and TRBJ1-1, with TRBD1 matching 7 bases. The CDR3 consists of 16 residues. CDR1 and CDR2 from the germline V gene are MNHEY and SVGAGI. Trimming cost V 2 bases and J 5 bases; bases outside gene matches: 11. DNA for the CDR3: TGTGCCAGCAGTTACACTACACAGGGGTCGCGGACTGAAGCTTTCTTT. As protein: CASSYTTQGSRTEAFF.

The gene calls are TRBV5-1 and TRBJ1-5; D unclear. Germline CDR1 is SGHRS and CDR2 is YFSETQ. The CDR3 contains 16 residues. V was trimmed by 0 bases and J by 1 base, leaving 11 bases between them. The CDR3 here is CASSLAGPRSNQPQHF. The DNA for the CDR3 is TGCGCCAGCAGCTTGGCCGGCCCTAGGAGCAATCAGCCCCAGCATTTT.

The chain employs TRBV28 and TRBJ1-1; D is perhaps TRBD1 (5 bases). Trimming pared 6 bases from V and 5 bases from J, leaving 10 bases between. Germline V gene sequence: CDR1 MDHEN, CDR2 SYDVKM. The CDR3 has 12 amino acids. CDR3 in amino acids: CASRQGGTEAFF. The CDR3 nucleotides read TGTGCCAGCAGGCAGGGAGGTACTGAAGCTTTCTTT. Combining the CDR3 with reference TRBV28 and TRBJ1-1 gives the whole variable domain DVKVTQSSRYLVKRTGEKVFLECVQDMDHENMFWYRQDPGLGLRLIYFSYDVKMKEKGDIPEGYSVSREKKERFSLILESASTNQTSMYLCASRQGGTEAFFGQGTRLTVV.

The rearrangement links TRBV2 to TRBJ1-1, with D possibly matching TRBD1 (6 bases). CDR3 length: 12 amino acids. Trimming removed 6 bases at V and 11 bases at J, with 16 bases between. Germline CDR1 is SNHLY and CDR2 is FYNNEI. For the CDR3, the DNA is TGTGCCAGCAGCCGGACAGAGAGTGGTGCTTTCTTT. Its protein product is CASSRTESGAFF.

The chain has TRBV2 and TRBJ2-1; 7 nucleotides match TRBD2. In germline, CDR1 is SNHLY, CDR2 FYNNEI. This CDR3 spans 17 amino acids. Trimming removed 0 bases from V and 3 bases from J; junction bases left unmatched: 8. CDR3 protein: CASSEAGRREIYNEQFF. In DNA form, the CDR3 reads TGTGCCAGCAGTGAAGCGGGGAGGCGGGAGATCTACAATGAGCAGTTCTTC. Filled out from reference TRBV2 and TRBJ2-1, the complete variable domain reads EPEVTQTPSHQVTQMGQEVILRCVPISNHLYFYWYRQILGQKVEFLVSFYNNEISEKSEIFDDQFSVERPDGSNFTLKIRSTKLEDSAMYFCASSEAGRREIYNEQFFGPGTRLTVL.

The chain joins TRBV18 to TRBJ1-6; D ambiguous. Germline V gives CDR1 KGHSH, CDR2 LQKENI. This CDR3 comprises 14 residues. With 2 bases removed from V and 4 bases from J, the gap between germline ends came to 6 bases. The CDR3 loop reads CASSPAAYNSPLHF. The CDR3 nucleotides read TGTGCCAGCTCACCAGCGGCGTATAATTCACCCCTCCACTTT. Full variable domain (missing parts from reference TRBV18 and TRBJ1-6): NAGVMQNPRHLVRRRGQEARLRCSPMKGHSHVYWYRQLPEEGLKFMVYLQKENIIDESGMPKERFSAEFPKEGPSILRIQQVVRGDSAAYFCASSPAAYNSPLHFGNGTRLTVT.

Written as DNA, the CDR3 is TGCAGTGCGAGTGGACTAGCGGGGCTACTGGAGACCCAGTACTTC. As protein: CSASGLAGLLETQYF. This chain connects TRBV20-1 to TRBJ2-5; 12 bases align to TRBD2. This CDR3 is 15 amino acids long. Germline V gene data show CDR1 as DFQATT and CDR2 as SNEGSKA (reference sequence). Trimming cost V 6 bases and J 5 bases; bases outside gene matches: 10.

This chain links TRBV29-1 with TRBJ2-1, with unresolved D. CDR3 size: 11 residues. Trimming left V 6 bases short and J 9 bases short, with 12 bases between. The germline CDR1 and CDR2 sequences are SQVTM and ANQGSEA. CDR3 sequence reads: CSVRTVAEQFF. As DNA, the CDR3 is TGCAGCGTCCGAACGGTAGCTGAGCAGTTCTTC.

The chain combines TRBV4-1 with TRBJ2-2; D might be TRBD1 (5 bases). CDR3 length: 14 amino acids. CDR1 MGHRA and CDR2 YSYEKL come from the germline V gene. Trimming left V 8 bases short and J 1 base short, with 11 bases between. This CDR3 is CASRPQENTGELFF. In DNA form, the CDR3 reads TGCGCCAGCCGTCCACAGGAGAACACCGGGGAGCTGTTTTTT.

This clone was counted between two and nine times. The DNA of the CDR3 is TGTGCCAGCACGGGACTTACTAATAATTCACCCCTCCACTTT. Amino acids: CASTGLTNNSPLHF. V gene TRBV6-4 combines with J gene TRBJ1-6; TRBD1 is a possible D gene (5 bases). Trimming left V 7 bases short and J 5 bases short, with 12 bases between. The germline V gene has CDR1 MRHNA and CDR2 SNTAGT. This CDR3 region has 14 residues.

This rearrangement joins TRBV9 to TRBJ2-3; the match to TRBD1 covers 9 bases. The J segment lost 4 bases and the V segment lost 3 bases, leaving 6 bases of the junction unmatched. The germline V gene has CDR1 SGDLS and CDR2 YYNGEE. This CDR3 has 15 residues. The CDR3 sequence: CASSAGDRVADTQYF. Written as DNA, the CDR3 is TGTGCCAGCAGCGCGGGGGACAGGGTTGCAGATACGCAGTATTTT.

CDR3 bases: TGTGCCAGCAGTGCTACTTACAGGGTCAAAACCGGGGAGCTGTTTTTT. Its translation is CASSATYRVKTGELFF. The chain recombines TRBV28 with TRBJ2-2; weak D call: TRBD1 (6 bases). CDR3 length: 16 amino acids. V lost 5 bases and J 5 bases, leaving 18 bases between the germline ends. Germline-derived CDR1 and CDR2 are MDHEN and SYDVKM.

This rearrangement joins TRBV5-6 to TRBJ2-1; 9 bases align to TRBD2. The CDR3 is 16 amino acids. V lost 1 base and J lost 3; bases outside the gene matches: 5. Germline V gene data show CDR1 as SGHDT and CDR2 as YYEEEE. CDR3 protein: CASSLLAGAVYNEQFF. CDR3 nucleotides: TGTGCCAGCAGCTTGTTAGCGGGAGCGGTCTACAATGAGCAGTTCTTC.

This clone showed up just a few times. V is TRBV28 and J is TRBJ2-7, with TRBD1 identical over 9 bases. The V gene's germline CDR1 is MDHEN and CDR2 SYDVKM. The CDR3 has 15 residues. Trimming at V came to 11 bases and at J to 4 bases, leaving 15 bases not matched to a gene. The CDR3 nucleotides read TGTGCCTGCGCGGAGAGCCGGGACAGGGTGTACGAGCAGTACTTC. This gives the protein CACAESRDRVYEQYF.

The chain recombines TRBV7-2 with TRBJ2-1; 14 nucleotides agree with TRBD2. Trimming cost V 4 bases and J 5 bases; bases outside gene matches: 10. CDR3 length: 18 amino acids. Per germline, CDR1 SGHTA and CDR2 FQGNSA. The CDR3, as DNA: TGTGCCAGCAGCTCCCGGACTAGCGGGAGGAGGGGAGACAATGAGCAGTTCTTC. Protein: CASSSRTSGRRGDNEQFF.

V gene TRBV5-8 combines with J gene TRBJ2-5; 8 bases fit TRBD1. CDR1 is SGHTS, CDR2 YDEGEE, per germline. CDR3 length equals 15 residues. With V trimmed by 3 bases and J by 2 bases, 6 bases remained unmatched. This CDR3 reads CASSWSGGWQETQYF. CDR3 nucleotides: TGTGCCAGCAGCTGGTCAGGGGGCTGGCAAGAGACCCAGTACTTC.

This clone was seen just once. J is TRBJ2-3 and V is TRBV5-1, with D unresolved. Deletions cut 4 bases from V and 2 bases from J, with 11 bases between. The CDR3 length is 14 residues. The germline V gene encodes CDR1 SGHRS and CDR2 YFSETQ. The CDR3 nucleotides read TGCGCCAGCAGCATGCGCGGAGACACAGATACGCAGTATTTT. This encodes CASSMRGDTDTQYF.

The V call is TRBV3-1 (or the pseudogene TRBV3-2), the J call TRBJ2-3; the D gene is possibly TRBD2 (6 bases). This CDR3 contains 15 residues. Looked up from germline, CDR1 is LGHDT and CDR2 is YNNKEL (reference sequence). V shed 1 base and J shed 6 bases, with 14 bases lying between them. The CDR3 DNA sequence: TGTGCCAGCAGCCAAGGTAACCCGGGGAGGGATACGCAGTATTTT. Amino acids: CASSQGNPGRDTQYF.

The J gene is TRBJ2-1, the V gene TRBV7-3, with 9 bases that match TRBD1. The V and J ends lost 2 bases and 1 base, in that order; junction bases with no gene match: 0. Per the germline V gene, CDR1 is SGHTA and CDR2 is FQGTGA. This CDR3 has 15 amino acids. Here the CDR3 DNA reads TGTGCCAGCAGCTTAGACAGGGGGTCCTACAATGAGCAGTTCTTC. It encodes CASSLDRGSYNEQFF.

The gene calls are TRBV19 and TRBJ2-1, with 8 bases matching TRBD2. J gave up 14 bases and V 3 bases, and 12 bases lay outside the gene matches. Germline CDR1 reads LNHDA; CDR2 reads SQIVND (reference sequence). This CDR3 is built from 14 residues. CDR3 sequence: CASSISGTSFLEFF. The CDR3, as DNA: TGTGCCAGTAGTATTAGCGGGACCTCGTTCTTGGAGTTCTTC.

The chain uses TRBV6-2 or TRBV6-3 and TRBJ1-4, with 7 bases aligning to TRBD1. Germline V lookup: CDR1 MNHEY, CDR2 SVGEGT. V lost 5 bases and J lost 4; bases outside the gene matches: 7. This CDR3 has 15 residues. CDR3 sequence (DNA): TGTGCCAGCAGTCCGACAGGGTGGAGTAATGAAAAACTGTTTTTT. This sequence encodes CASSPTGWSNEKLFF.

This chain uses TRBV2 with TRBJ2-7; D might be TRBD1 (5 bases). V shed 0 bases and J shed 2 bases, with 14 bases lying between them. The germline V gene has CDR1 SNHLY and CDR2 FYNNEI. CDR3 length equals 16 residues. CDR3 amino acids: CASSEALYRNPYEQYF. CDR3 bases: TGTGCCAGCAGTGAAGCGCTTTACAGGAACCCCTACGAGCAGTACTTC. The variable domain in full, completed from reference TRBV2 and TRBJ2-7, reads EPEVTQTPSHQVTQMGQEVILRCVPISNHLYFYWYRQILGQKVEFLVSFYNNEISEKSEIFDDQFSVERPDGSNFTLKIRSTKLEDSAMYFCASSEALYRNPYEQYFGPGTRLTVT.

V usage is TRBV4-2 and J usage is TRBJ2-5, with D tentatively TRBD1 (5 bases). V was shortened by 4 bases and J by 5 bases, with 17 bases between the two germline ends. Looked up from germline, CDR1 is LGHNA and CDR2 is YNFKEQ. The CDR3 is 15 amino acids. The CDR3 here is CASSLERGSGETQYF. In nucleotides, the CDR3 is TGTGCCAGCAGCCTCGAAAGGGGCTCCGGGGAGACCCAGTACTTC.

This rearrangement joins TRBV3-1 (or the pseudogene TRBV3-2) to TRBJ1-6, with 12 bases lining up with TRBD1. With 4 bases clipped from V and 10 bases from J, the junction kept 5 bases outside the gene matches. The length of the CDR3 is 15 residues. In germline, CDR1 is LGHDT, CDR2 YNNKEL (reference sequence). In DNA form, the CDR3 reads TGTGCCAGCAGCCCTCGGGACAGGGGGCGATCACCCCTCCACTTT. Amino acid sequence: CASSPRDRGRSPLHF.

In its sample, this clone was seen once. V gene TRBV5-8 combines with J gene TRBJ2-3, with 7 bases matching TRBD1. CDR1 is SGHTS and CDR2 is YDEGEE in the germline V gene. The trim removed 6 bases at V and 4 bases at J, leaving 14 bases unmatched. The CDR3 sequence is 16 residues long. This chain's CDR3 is CASTAWGRGFPDTQYF. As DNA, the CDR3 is TGTGCCAGCACGGCCTGGGGCAGGGGGTTCCCAGATACGCAGTATTTT. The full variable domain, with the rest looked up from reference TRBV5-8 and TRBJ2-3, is EAGVTQSPTHLIKTRGQQATLRCSPISGHTSVYWYQQALGLGLQFLLWYDEGEERNRGNFPPRFSGRQFPNYSSELNVNALELEDSALYLCASTAWGRGFPDTQYFGPGTRLTVL.

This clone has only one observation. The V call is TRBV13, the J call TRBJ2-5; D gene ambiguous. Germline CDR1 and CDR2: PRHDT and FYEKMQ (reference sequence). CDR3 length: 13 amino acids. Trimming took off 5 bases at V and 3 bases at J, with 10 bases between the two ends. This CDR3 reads CASSTRLEETQYF. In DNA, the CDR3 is TGTGCCAGCAGCACCCGACTTGAAGAGACCCAGTACTTC.

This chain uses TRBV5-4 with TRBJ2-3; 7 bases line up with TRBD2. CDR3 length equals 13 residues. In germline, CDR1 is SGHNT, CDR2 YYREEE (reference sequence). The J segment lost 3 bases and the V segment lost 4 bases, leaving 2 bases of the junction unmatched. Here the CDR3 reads CASSAGGTDTQYF. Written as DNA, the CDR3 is TGTGCCAGCAGCGCCGGGGGGACAGATACGCAGTATTTT.